The present TCR beta chain was sequenced within a study of OX40 agonist ivuxolimab in advanced cancers. Study-level background: Patients took ivuxolimab, an agonistic anti-OX40 (CD134) antibody.

Study results and caveats: The study did not work out the antigen specificity of the expanded peripheral T cells.

Sequencing was performed with immunoSEQ multiplex PCR; in TCRdb, only in-frame clones are kept and a portion is missing. The profile shows 35,000 to 50,000 clones, around nine tenths of them singletons. For this clone: Its matching antigen is unknown.

CDR1 is PRHDT and CDR2 is FYEKMQ in the germline V gene (reference sequence). V lost 6 bases and J lost 1, with 21 bases in between. CDR3 length: 17 residues. The clonotype comes from an adult with an advanced solid tumor such as melanoma, head and neck, liver or kidney cancer. The material was CD4+ or CD8+ T cells sorted from blood, obtained in a trial of the OX40 agonist ivuxolimab. This sequence joins TRBV13 and TRBJ1-2; D is possibly TRBD1 (5 bases). The CDR3, as DNA: TGTGCCAGCAGTCCCCCCCCGGGGACCGTTATTAACTATGGCTACACCTTC. Translating gives CASSPPPGTVINYGYTF.